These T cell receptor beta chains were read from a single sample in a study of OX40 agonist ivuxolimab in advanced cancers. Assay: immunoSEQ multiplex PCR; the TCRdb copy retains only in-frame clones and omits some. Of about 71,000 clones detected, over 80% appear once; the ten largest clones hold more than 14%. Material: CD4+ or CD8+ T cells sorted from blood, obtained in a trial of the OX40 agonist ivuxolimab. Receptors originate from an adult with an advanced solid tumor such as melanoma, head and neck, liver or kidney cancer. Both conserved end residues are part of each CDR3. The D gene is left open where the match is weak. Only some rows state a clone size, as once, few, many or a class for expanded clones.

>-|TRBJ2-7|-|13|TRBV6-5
CATVGGVLGEQYF
TGTGCCACTGTAGGGGGGGTTCTTGGCGAGCAGTACTTC
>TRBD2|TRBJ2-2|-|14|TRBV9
CATTSGRGTGELFF
TGTGCCACAACTAGCGGGAGAGGGACCGGGGAGCTGTTTTTT
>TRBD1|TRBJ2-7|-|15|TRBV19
CASSTGTGPTYEQYF
TGTGCCAGTAGCACCGGGACAGGGCCTACCTACGAGCAGTACTTC
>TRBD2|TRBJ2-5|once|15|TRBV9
CASSVGGRDQETQYF
TGTGCCAGCAGCGTAGGTGGGAGGGACCAAGAGACCCAGTACTTC
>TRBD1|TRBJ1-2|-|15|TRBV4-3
CASSHGQGATYGYTF
TGCGCCAGCAGCCACGGACAGGGGGCAACCTATGGCTACACCTTC
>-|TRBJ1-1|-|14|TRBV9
CASSLGPRDTEAFF
TGTGCCAGCAGTTTAGGCCCTCGGGACACTGAAGCTTTCTTT
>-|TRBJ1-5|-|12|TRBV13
CASKAGNQPQHF
TGTGCCAGCAAGGCAGGGAATCAGCCCCAGCATTTT
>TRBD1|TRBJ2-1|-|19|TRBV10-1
CASSEYGQGFGPDYNEQFF
TGCGCCAGCAGTGAGTATGGACAGGGGTTCGGGCCCGACTACAATGAGCAGTTCTTC
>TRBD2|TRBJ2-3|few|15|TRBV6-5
CASSLQLAGADTQYF
TGTGCCAGCAGTTTACAACTAGCGGGAGCAGATACGCAGTATTTT
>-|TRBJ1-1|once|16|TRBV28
CASSFFWGLMNTEAFF
TGTGCCAGCAGTTTTTTCTGGGGACTGATGAACACTGAAGCTTTCTTT
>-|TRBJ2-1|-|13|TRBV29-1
CSGRDVNYNEQFF
TGCAGCGGCCGGGACGTCAATTACAATGAGCAGTTCTTC
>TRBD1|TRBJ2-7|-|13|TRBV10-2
CASTDRGGYEQYF
TGCGCCAGCACAGACAGGGGGGGCTACGAGCAGTACTTC
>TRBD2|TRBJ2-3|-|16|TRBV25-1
CASSELGGSDTDTQYF
TGTGCCAGCAGTGAATTAGGCGGGAGTGACACAGATACGCAGTATTTT
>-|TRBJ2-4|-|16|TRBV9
CASSLMAEGAKNIQYF
TGTGCCAGCAGCCTAATGGCGGAGGGGGCCAAAAACATTCAGTACTTC
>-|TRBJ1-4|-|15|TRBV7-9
CASSLAGARADRLFF
TGTGCCAGCAGCTTAGCGGGGGCCAGGGCGGATAGACTGTTTTTT
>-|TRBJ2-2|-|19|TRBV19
CASSIDQRRALGIAGELFF
TGTGCCAGTAGTATAGATCAAAGGCGGGCACTAGGGATAGCCGGGGAGCTGTTTTTT
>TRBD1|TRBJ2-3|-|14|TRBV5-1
CASSGSGGSDTQYF
TGCGCCAGCAGCGGGTCAGGGGGCTCAGATACGCAGTATTTT
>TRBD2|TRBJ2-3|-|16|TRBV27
CASGTSGRALADTQYF
TGTGCCAGCGGGACTAGCGGGAGGGCCTTGGCAGATACGCAGTATTTT
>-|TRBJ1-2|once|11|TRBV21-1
CASSAGFGYTF
TGTGCCAGCAGCGCAGGTTTTGGCTACACCTTC
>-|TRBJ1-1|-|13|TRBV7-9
CASSALSSTEAFF
TGTGCCAGCAGCGCGTTGTCCTCGACTGAAGCTTTCTTT
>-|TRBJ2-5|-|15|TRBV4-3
CASSQRGGPQETQYF
TGCGCCAGCAGCCAGCGTGGCGGCCCACAAGAGACCCAGTACTTC
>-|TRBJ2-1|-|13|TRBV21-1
CVGGCCSYNEQFF
TGTGTAGGAGGCTGCTGCTCCTACAATGAGCAGTTCTTC
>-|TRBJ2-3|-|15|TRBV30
CAWSSAGEIPDTQYF
TGTGCCTGGAGTTCTGCAGGGGAAATCCCAGATACGCAGTATTTT
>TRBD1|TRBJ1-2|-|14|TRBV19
CASSDRQGIYGYTF
TGTGCCAGTAGCGATCGACAGGGCATCTATGGCTACACCTTC
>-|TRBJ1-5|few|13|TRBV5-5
CASSLLGFQPQHF
TGTGCCAGCAGCTTGCTGGGTTTCCAGCCCCAGCATTTT
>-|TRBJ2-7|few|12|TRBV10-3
CAISESVNEQYF
TGTGCCATCAGTGAGTCGGTCAACGAGCAGTACTTC
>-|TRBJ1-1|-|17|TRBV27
CASSLSAGVRLNTEAFF
TGTGCCAGCAGTTTATCGGCAGGGGTCAGGTTGAACACTGAAGCTTTCTTT
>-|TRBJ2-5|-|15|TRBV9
CASSVTSSLGETQYF
TGTGCCAGCAGCGTAACTTCCAGTTTGGGAGAGACCCAGTACTTC
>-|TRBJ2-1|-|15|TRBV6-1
CASSELASSYNEQFF
TGTGCCAGCAGTGAACTAGCGAGCTCCTACAATGAGCAGTTCTTC
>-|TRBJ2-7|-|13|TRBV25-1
CASRDGSSYEQYF
TGTGCCAGCAGGGACGGCAGCTCCTACGAGCAGTACTTC
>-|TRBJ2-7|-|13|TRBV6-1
CASSESFPYEQYF
TGTGCCAGCAGTGAATCTTTCCCCTACGAGCAGTACTTC
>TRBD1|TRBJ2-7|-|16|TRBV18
CASSPRPGQGIYEQYF
TGTGCCAGCTCACCTCGACCCGGACAGGGAATCTACGAGCAGTACTTC
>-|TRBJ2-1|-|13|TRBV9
CASSEGAYNEQFF
TGTGCCAGCAGCGAGGGAGCCTACAATGAGCAGTTCTTC